The 13 T cell receptor beta chains below all came from one sample that was sequenced in a study of OX40 agonist ivuxolimab in advanced cancers. Libraries were built with the immunoSEQ multiplex PCR assay. The table was pulled from immuneACCESS by TCRdb, which kept in-frame rearrangements only. Such tables lose some clones; where checked, under half of the loss comes from unresolved V genes, and the rest has no known cause. The sample table contains 55,000 to 70,000 clones; only one count was recorded for approximately 90% of them. Of the sample, less than 10% falls within the top ten clones. Source: CD4+ or CD8+ T cells sorted from blood, taken in a trial of the OX40 agonist ivuxolimab. These receptors all come from an adult with an advanced solid tumor such as melanoma, head and neck, liver or kidney cancer.

V usage is TRBV9 and J usage is TRBJ2-3; possibly TRBD1 or TRBD2 for D (5 bases each). Trimming removed 1 base from V and 1 base from J, with 13 bases in between. Germline CDR1 is SGDLS and CDR2 is YYNGEE. CDR3 length: 16 amino acids. CDR3 coding DNA: TGTGCCAGCAGCGTAAGGTTAGGGGAGCGCACAGATACGCAGTATTTT. Protein sequence: CASSVRLGERTDTQYF.

This clone was picked up a small number of times. The chain recombines TRBV19 with TRBJ2-1; 7 bases align to TRBD1. Germline-derived CDR1 and CDR2 are LNHDA and SQIVND (reference sequence). The CDR3 runs to 15 residues. The V and J ends lost 3 bases and 0 bases, in that order; junction bases with no gene match: 2. CDR3 sequence (DNA): TGTGCCAGTAGTATTGGGGACAGCTCCTACAATGAGCAGTTCTTC. As protein: CASSIGDSSYNEQFF.

The chain employs TRBV30 and TRBJ1-1; D possibly corresponds to TRBD1 (5 bases). The CDR3 contains 13 residues. The ends were cut back, 3 bases at V and 3 bases at J, with 11 bases in the middle. CDR1 and CDR2 from the germline V gene are GTSNPN and SVGIG (reference sequence). The CDR3 DNA reads as TGTGCCTGGAGACTCGGGGGGTACACTGAAGCTTTCTTT. Its protein is CAWRLGGYTEAFF. The whole variable domain, remainder taken from reference TRBV30 and TRBJ1-1, is SQTIHQWPATLVQPVGSPLSLECTVEGTSNPNLYWYRQAAGRGLQLLFYSVGIGQISSEVPQNLSASRPQDRQFILSSKKLLLSDSGFYLCAWRLGGYTEAFFGQGTRLTVV.

The chain joins TRBV6-5 to TRBJ1-2; the D gene is possibly TRBD1 (6 bases). Trimming pared 7 bases from V and 3 bases from J, leaving 12 bases between. The CDR3 covers 13 residues. Germline-derived CDR1 and CDR2 are MNHEY and SVGAGI. CDR3 in amino acids: CASTRPGDYGYTF. Written as DNA, the CDR3 is TGTGCCAGCACTCGACCAGGGGACTATGGCTACACCTTC.

This chain uses TRBV6-5 with TRBJ2-3; 9 bases align to TRBD2. The J segment lost 5 bases and the V segment lost 10 bases, leaving 7 bases of the junction unmatched. The germline V gene encodes CDR1 MNHEY and CDR2 SVGAGI. The CDR3 covers 13 residues. CDR3 nucleotides: TGTGCCACACGACAGCGGGGGGTAGATACGCAGTATTTT. The encoded protein is CATRQRGVDTQYF.

The J gene is TRBJ2-7, the V gene TRBV7-9; no clear D gene. CDR1 and CDR2 (germline): SEHNR, FQNEAQ (reference sequence). The CDR3 totals 13 residues. Trimming removed 5 bases from V and 4 bases from J, with 12 bases in between. The CDR3 DNA sequence: TGTGCCAGCAGCCCCGGTCCGGCATACGAGCAGTACTTC. Protein sequence: CASSPGPAYEQYF.

This chain connects TRBV6-5 to TRBJ2-7; D is perhaps TRBD1 or TRBD2 (6 bases each). The CDR3 spans 14 residues. Germline loops: CDR1 MNHEY, CDR2 SVGAGI. V lost 0 bases to trimming and J lost 3 bases, with 9 bases between them. The CDR3 spells CASSYSEGDYEQYF. Written as DNA, the CDR3 is TGTGCCAGCAGTTACTCGGAGGGGGACTACGAGCAGTACTTC.

The chain combines TRBV7-9 with TRBJ2-7; unclear D gene. The germline gives CDR1 SEHNR, CDR2 FQNEAQ (reference sequence). Trimming took off 2 bases at V and 0 bases at J, with 11 bases between the two ends. This CDR3 comprises 15 residues. The CDR3 loop is CASSLSPHPSYEQYF. In DNA form, the CDR3 reads TGTGCCAGCAGCTTATCTCCCCATCCCTCCTACGAGCAGTACTTC.

The chain carries TRBV15 and TRBJ1-2, with TRBD1 as a possible D gene (5 bases). The CDR3 loop spans 16 amino acids. Germline CDR1 LNHNV, CDR2 YYDKDF (reference sequence). The ends were cut back, 0 bases at V and 0 bases at J, with 11 bases in the middle. As DNA, the CDR3 is TGTGCCACCAGCAGAGATCGGGCAGGGTCTAACTATGGCTACACCTTC. Encoded protein: CATSRDRAGSNYGYTF.

The genes are TRBV6-4 and TRBJ1-1; D not certain. The CDR3 contains 13 residues. V was clipped by 7 bases and J by 6 bases, with 15 bases between them. The germline V gene encodes CDR1 MRHNA and CDR2 SNTAGT. CDR3 sequence: CASIGGGSAEAFF. Here the CDR3 DNA reads TGTGCCAGCATCGGCGGAGGGAGTGCTGAAGCTTTCTTT.

The V gene is TRBV5-4, the J gene TRBJ2-6; a possible D gene is TRBD2 (6 bases). This CDR3 region has 17 residues. Germline V gene sequence: CDR1 SGHNT, CDR2 YYREEE (reference sequence). V gave up 3 bases and J gave up 4 bases, with 17 bases separating them. The CDR3 DNA sequence: TGTGCCAGCAGCTCCCCTAGTACGGGAGCCGGGGCCAACGTCCTGACTTTC. Its translation: CASSSPSTGAGANVLTF.

The genes are TRBV15 and TRBJ2-7; the D call may be TRBD1 or TRBD2 (5 bases each). Germline CDR1 reads LNHNV; CDR2 reads YYDKDF (reference sequence). The CDR3 loop spans 15 amino acids. Between the trimmed V and J ends, which lost 4 bases and 1 base, there was a span of 14 bases. Here the CDR3 DNA reads TGTGCCACCAGCACCTCCCGGGACGGATCCTACGAGCAGTACTTC. This encodes CATSTSRDGSYEQYF.

The V and J genes are TRBV7-9 and TRBJ2-7; D uncertain. V was clipped by 9 bases and J by 1 base, with 7 bases between them. There are 11 residues in the CDR3. From germline, CDR1 is SEHNR and CDR2 FQNEAQ (reference sequence). The CDR3 sequence is CASSVSYEQYF. The CDR3 DNA reads TGTGCCAGTTCTGTGTCCTACGAGCAGTACTTC.